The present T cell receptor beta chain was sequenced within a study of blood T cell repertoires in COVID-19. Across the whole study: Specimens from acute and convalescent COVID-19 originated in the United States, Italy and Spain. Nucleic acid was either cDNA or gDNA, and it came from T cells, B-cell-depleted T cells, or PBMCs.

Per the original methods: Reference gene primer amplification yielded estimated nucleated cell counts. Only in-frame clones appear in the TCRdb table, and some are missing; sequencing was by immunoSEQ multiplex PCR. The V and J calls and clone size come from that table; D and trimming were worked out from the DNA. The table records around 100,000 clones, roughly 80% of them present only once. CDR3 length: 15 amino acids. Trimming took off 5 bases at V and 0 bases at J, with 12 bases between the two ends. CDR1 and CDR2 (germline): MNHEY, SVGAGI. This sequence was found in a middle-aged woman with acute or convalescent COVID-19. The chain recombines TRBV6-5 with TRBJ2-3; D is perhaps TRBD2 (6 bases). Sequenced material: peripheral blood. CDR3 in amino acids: CASSLGTPSTDTQYF. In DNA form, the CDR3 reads TGTGCCAGCAGTCTCGGGACTCCTAGCACAGATACGCAGTATTTT.